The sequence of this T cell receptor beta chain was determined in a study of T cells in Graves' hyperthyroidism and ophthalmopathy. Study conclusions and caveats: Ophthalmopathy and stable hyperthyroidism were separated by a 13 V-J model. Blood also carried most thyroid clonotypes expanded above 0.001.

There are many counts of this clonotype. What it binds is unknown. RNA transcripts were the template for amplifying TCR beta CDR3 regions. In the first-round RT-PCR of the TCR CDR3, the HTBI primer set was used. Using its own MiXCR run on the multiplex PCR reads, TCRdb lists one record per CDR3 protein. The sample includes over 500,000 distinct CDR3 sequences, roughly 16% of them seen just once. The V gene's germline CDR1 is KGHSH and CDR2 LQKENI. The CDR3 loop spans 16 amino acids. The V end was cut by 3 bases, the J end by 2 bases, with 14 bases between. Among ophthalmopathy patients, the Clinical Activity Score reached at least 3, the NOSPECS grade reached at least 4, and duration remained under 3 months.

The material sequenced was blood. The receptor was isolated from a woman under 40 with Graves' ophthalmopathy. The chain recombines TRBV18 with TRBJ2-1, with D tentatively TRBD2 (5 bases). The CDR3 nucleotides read TGTGCCAGCTCACCTTTTCACGGGAAGGCCTACAATGAGCAGTTCTTC. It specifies CASSPFHGKAYNEQFF.